This TCR beta chain was profiled in a study of blood T cell repertoires in COVID-19. Across the whole study: Donors in the United States, Italy and Spain gave samples during acute or convalescent COVID-19.

The ends lost 4 bases at V and 0 bases at J; junction bases unmatched: 7. The CDR3 is 16 residues long. The germline gives CDR1 SGHTA, CDR2 FQGNSA. Produced via immunoSEQ multiplex PCR; TCRdb's table is partial and in-frame only. This sample yields 100,000 or so clones, of which approximately 90% are seen a single time; over 15% belongs to the top ten. Sequences were obtained from peripheral blood. This TCR was sampled from a human donor with acute or convalescent COVID-19. The donor label of this sample is uncertain. The chain couples TRBV7-2 to TRBJ1-2; TRBD1 aligns across 8 bases. CDR3 region: CASSSSAGGANYGYTF. The CDR3, as DNA: TGTGCCAGCAGCTCATCTGCAGGGGGCGCTAACTATGGCTACACCTTC.